The rows below give T cell receptor beta chains drawn from one sample of a study of shared clonotypes between healthy human individuals. TCRdb's table, derived via immunoSEQ multiplex PCR, lists solely in-frame clones and lacks some. The data show about 1 million clones, with about 75% seen just once and nearly 1.5% held by the top ten. The material sequenced was memory CD4+ T cells sorted from blood. These receptors originate from a man aged 18 to 29 in good health. Each CDR3 is given with its conserved first and last residue. A D gene is named only where the DNA matches it firmly. Size values are once, few and many counts, or a class for expanded clones, and some rows have none.

D gene	clone size	V gene	J gene	CDR3 DNA	CDR3 protein
NA	NA	TRBV12-5	TRBJ2-6	TGTGCTAGTGCAGGTCCTGGGGCCAACGTCCTGACTTTC	CASAGPGANVLTF
NA	NA	TRBV7-8	TRBJ1-3	TGTGCCAGCAGGCTTGGGGGGATCGGAAACACCATATATTTT	CASRLGGIGNTIYF
TRBD2	NA	TRBV7-6	TRBJ2-5	TGTGCCAGCAGCCTGTCGGTAGCGGGAGGGGTAGAGACCCAGTACTTC	CASSLSVAGGVETQYF
NA	NA	TRBV9	TRBJ1-3	TGTGCCAGCAGCCCACTAGGGATAGCTGGAAACACCATATATTTT	CASSPLGIAGNTIYF
TRBD2	once	TRBV27	TRBJ2-7	TGTGCCAGCAGTTCCCTCATCCCGGGACTAGGGAGAAACGAGCAGTACTTC	CASSSLIPGLGRNEQYF
NA	many	TRBV27	TRBJ1-1	TGTGCCAGCAGTTTATCGTACGGACAGCTGAACACTGAAGCTTTCTTT	CASSLSYGQLNTEAFF
NA	many	TRBV2	TRBJ1-5	TGTGCCAGCAGCCAAGGACAGCTAAATCAGCCCCAGCATTTT	CASSQGQLNQPQHF
TRBD1	NA	TRBV4-1	TRBJ2-3	TGCGCCAGCAGCCAAGAAAGGAGTCAGGGGGTGGTAACAGATACGCAGTATTTT	CASSQERSQGVVTDTQYF
TRBD1	NA	TRBV27	TRBJ1-5	TGTGCCAGCAGTGACAGGGGACAGGGAGGTGGCCAGCCCCAGCATTTT	CASSDRGQGGGQPQHF
NA	few	TRBV4-1	TRBJ2-7	TGCGCCAGCAGCCAGGGCGGGATTGTAGCCGACTACGAGCAGTACTTC	CASSQGGIVADYEQYF
TRBD2	NA	TRBV28	TRBJ2-5	TGTGCCAGCAGTAGGACTAGCGGGGGGAGAGGAGAGACCCAGTACTTC	CASSRTSGGRGETQYF
TRBD2	NA	TRBV11-2	TRBJ2-3	TGTGCCAGCAGCTTAGACCTGGGACTAGCGGGATATACGCAGTATTTT	CASSLDLGLAGYTQYF
NA	NA	TRBV7-8	TRBJ2-7	TGTGCCAGCAGCCCCGTTTTGGGCGAGCAGTACTTC	CASSPVLGEQYF
NA	NA	TRBV4-2	TRBJ1-2	TGTGCCAGCAGCCAGTTAGGACGGGACTATGGCTACACCTTC	CASSQLGRDYGYTF
NA	few	TRBV5-4	TRBJ1-2	TGTGCCAGCAGCGCTTACTATGGCTACACCTTC	CASSAYYGYTF
NA	NA	TRBV28	TRBJ1-1	TGTGCCAGCAGTACCCAGGGTTCGGGGGACACTGAAGCTTTCTTT	CASSTQGSGDTEAFF
NA	NA	TRBV5-8	TRBJ2-4	TGTGCCAGCAGCATGGAGTCTGGACTAGCCAAAAACATTCAGTACTTC	CASSMESGLAKNIQYF
NA	NA	TRBV19	TRBJ2-2	TGTGCCAGTAGACAGGGAGGCGACACCGGGGAGCTGTTTTTT	CASRQGGDTGELFF
NA	NA	TRBV9	TRBJ2-3	TGTGCCAGCAGCGTACAGGGCATCGGGACAGATACGCAGTATTTT	CASSVQGIGTDTQYF
NA	NA	TRBV5-5	TRBJ2-1	TGTGCCAGCAGCTTTTCGCAGAGCTCCTACAATGAGCAGTTCTTC	CASSFSQSSYNEQFF
TRBD1	NA	TRBV28	TRBJ1-1	TGTGCCAGTTCTCCGGGACAGGGGGTCCCTGAAGCTTTCTTT	CASSPGQGVPEAFF
TRBD1	NA	TRBV27	TRBJ1-6	TGTGCCAGCAGGGACAGGATCAGTTCACCCCTCCACTTT	CASRDRISSPLHF
TRBD1	NA	TRBV6-1	TRBJ1-2	TGTGCCAGCAGTGAAGGGACAGGGATCTATGGCTACACCTTC	CASSEGTGIYGYTF
NA	NA	TRBV9	TRBJ2-2	TGTGCCAGCAGCGTAGACGGCAGCGCAGCCGGGGAGCTGTTTTTT	CASSVDGSAAGELFF
NA	few	TRBV30	TRBJ2-6	TGTGCCTGGAGTGCGGGACTCGCCTTGGGTGGTGGGGCCAACGTCCTGACTTTC	CAWSAGLALGGGANVLTF
NA	NA	TRBV19	TRBJ2-3	TGTGCCAGTAGACGGGACCTCCCTAGCACAGATACGCAGTATTTT	CASRRDLPSTDTQYF
NA	NA	TRBV7-6	TRBJ2-2	TGTGCCAGCAGCTGGCAGGCGAACACCGGGGAGCTGTTTTTT	CASSWQANTGELFF
TRBD2	NA	TRBV11-2	TRBJ2-1	TGTGCCAGCAGCGGAGGACTAGCGGGGGGGCCCAGTCTCGATGAGCAGTTCTTC	CASSGGLAGGPSLDEQFF
NA	NA	TRBV28	TRBJ1-3	TGTGCCAGCAGCCCCGCCACAACCAACACCATATATTTT	CASSPATTNTIYF
NA	NA	TRBV7-9	TRBJ1-4	TGTGCCAGCAGCCTAGGCGGAGACAATGAAAAACTGTTTTTT	CASSLGGDNEKLFF
NA	NA	TRBV6-4	TRBJ1-1	TGTGCCAGCAGTGTAAAGGGAAACACTGAAGCTTTCTTT	CASSVKGNTEAFF
TRBD2	NA	TRBV11-2	TRBJ2-2	TGTGCCAGCAGCTTAGAGGGGGGGACCACCGGGGAGCTGTTTTTT	CASSLEGGTTGELFF
TRBD1	NA	TRBV30	TRBJ2-7	TGTGCCTGGAGCCGGGACAGGGGAAGTGAGCAGTACTTC	CAWSRDRGSEQYF
NA	NA	TRBV5-6	TRBJ2-3	TGTGCCAGCAGCTTGTCGGGGAGTGGTACAGATACGCAGTATTTT	CASSLSGSGTDTQYF
NA	NA	TRBV19	TRBJ1-5	TGTGCCAGTAGAACCGAAGGGAGGCCCCAGCATTTT	CASRTEGRPQHF
TRBD1	NA	TRBV2	TRBJ2-7	TGTGCCAGCAGCCCCGGGACAGGGGGCTCCTACGAGCAGTACTTC	CASSPGTGGSYEQYF
NA	few	TRBV7-9	TRBJ2-1	TGTGCCAGCAGCACACAGATGAGGGAGCAGTTCTTC	CASSTQMREQFF
TRBD2	NA	TRBV5-6	TRBJ2-1	TGTGCCAGCAGCTCCGGGACTAGCGGGAGCTTAGTTAATGAGCAGTTCTTC	CASSSGTSGSLVNEQFF
TRBD1	NA	TRBV27	TRBJ1-2	TGTGCCAGCAGTCCCGATTCTTTCAGGGGGGGCTATGGCTACACCTTC	CASSPDSFRGGYGYTF
NA	few	TRBV7-9	TRBJ2-5	TGTGCCAGCAGCACAGGAGCGGGAGAGACCCAGTACTTC	CASSTGAGETQYF
NA	NA	TRBV7-8	TRBJ2-7	TGTGCCAGCAGCTTAGATCCGGTGGGAGCCTACGAGCAGTACTTC	CASSLDPVGAYEQYF
TRBD2	NA	TRBV4-2	TRBJ2-3	TGTGCCAGCAGCAGGAGTGGGACTAGCGGTATCACAGATACGCAGTATTTT	CASSRSGTSGITDTQYF
TRBD2	NA	TRBV7-9	TRBJ2-1	TGTGCCAGCAGCACCCTAGCGGGAGCCGCAGGGGAGCAGTTCTTC	CASSTLAGAAGEQFF
NA	NA	TRBV7-2	TRBJ2-5	TGTGCCAGCAGCTTCTCTAGGGTTCCCCAAGAGACCCAGTACTTC	CASSFSRVPQETQYF
TRBD2	NA	TRBV4-3	TRBJ2-3	TGCGCCAGCAGCCAAGAAGGCGGGGGGGGCACAGATACGCAGTATTTT	CASSQEGGGGTDTQYF
NA	NA	TRBV28	TRBJ1-5	TGTGCCAGCAGTTTCCTGCAGGGCAATCAGCCCCAGCATTTT	CASSFLQGNQPQHF
TRBD1	NA	TRBV6-1	TRBJ1-1	TGTGCCAGCAGTGAGGGTACCGGGACAGGGGGCACTGAAGCTTTCTTT	CASSEGTGTGGTEAFF
NA	NA	TRBV7-8	TRBJ1-6	TGTGCCAGCAGCTTAGACGGGGTGGGTAGTTCCTATAATTCACCCCTCCACTTT	CASSLDGVGSSYNSPLHF
NA	NA	TRBV30	TRBJ2-2	TGTGCCTGGGCGGAAGGGGGTTCAGCCGGGGAGCTGTTTTTT	CAWAEGGSAGELFF
NA	NA	TRBV4-1	TRBJ2-3	TGCGCCAGCAGCTTTCAGGGAGGTACGCAGTATTTT	CASSFQGGTQYF
NA	NA	TRBV27	TRBJ2-2	TGTGCCAGCAGACCCGGAGCCGGGGAGCTGTTTTTT	CASRPGAGELFF
NA	NA	TRBV15	TRBJ1-2	TGTGCCACCAGCAGAGATTTCAATGGCTACACCTTC	CATSRDFNGYTF
NA	NA	TRBV4-2	TRBJ1-3	TGTGCCAGCAGCCAAGAACTCTCCCGGGCCAGCTCTGGAAACACCATATATTTT	CASSQELSRASSGNTIYF
NA	NA	TRBV9	TRBJ1-6	TGTGCCAGCAGCGTTAGTAATTCACCCCTCCACTTT	CASSVSNSPLHF
NA	NA	TRBV7-3	TRBJ2-7	TGTGCCAGCAGCTTAGGTTGGGACCGAGGCTACGAGCAGTACTTC	CASSLGWDRGYEQYF